The clone carrying this TCR beta chain showed up just a few times. Its antigen is not identified. This CDR3 has 14 residues. The germline V gene has CDR1 SQVTM and CDR2 ANQGSEA. J gave up 2 bases and V 7 bases, and 5 bases lay outside the gene matches. The sample comes from a study of CD8+ T cells in alopecia areata. Study-wide points: Researchers report lesional scalp, most notably alopecia totalis/universalis, outstripped normal scalp in clonality.

TCR sequencing used cDNA made by reverse transcription of extracted RNA. Data came from immunoSEQ multiplex PCR; TCRdb stores just in-frame clones and leaves some out. The data hold roughly 150,000 clones, with more than 75% observed a single time. Lesional scalp tissue (obtained by punch biopsy) and peripheral blood were collected from alopecia areata patients. Sorting of PBMCs yielded the CD4+ and CD8+ T cells. Specimen: CD8+ T cells sorted from blood, collected at week 0. This chain links TRBV29-1 with TRBJ2-3, with 11 bases fitting TRBD2. This clonotype was obtained from a human donor with alopecia areata. The CDR3 nucleotides read TGCAGCGCCGGGACTAGCGGCCTCACAGATACGCAGTATTTT. Translated, it gives CSAGTSGLTDTQYF.